Following are 29 T cell receptor beta chains from one sample sequenced in a study of blood T cell repertoires in COVID-19. Profiling relied on immunoSEQ multiplex PCR, and the TCRdb table lists in-frame clones only, not all of them. The sample shows around 250,000 clones, around 82% of them seen only once. The sequenced sample consisted of peripheral blood. These receptors originate from a woman between 18 and 29 years old with acute or convalescent COVID-19.

For the CDR3, the DNA is TGTGCCAGCAGCTTAGCAGGGGCGGTGCGGCAGCCCCAGCATTTT. Translation gives CASSLAGAVRQPQHF. The chain carries TRBV7-2 and TRBJ1-5, with D tentatively TRBD1 (5 bases). The CDR3 totals 15 residues. Germline V gives CDR1 SGHTA, CDR2 FQGNSA. V was shortened by 0 bases and J by 7 bases, with 13 bases between the two germline ends.

The V and J genes are TRBV19 and TRBJ1-5; tentative D call: TRBD1 (6 bases). Germline V gene data show CDR1 as LNHDA and CDR2 as SQIVND (reference sequence). Trimming took 4 bases from V and 6 from J, leaving 13 bases between them. The CDR3 has 14 residues. CDR3 amino acids: CASSRPGEGQPQHF. CDR3 DNA sequence: TGTGCCAGTAGTAGGCCAGGGGAGGGTCAGCCCCAGCATTTT.

J is TRBJ2-7 and V is TRBV19; 8 bases are a match to TRBD2. Germline V CDR1 and CDR2: LNHDA, SQIVND (reference sequence). Trimming at V came to 4 bases and at J to 4 bases, leaving 21 bases not matched to a gene. The CDR3 has 19 amino acids. The CDR3 DNA follows: TGTGCCAGTAGTACTCCAAGGGGATCCGCAGCGGGAGCGGAGTACGAGCAGTACTTC. Encoded protein: CASSTPRGSAAGAEYEQYF.

This clone was detected a few times. The V call is TRBV25-1, the J call TRBJ2-3; 8 nucleotides line up with TRBD2. Germline lookup yields CDR1 MGHDK and CDR2 SYGVNS. J gave up 2 bases and V 0 bases, and 4 bases lay outside the gene matches. CDR3 size: 16 residues. The CDR3 protein is CASSEYSGSPTDTQYF. The CDR3 region has the DNA TGTGCCAGCAGTGAATACAGCGGGAGCCCCACAGATACGCAGTATTTT.

This clone was counted a single time. The chain couples TRBV5-4 to TRBJ2-5; 9 positions match TRBD1. The trim removed 4 bases at V and 4 bases at J, leaving 11 bases unmatched. The CDR3 spans 16 residues. Looked up from germline, CDR1 is SGHNT and CDR2 is YYREEE (reference sequence). In DNA, the CDR3 is TGTGCCAGCAGCCCCCCCGGGACAGGGATTGGAGAGACCCAGTACTTC. As protein: CASSPPGTGIGETQYF.

As for this clone: Other DNA sequences within the sample encode an identical CDR3. CDR3 loop: CASSLVGDSYGYTF. The CDR3 DNA is TGTGCCAGCAGCTTAGTGGGGGACAGCTATGGCTACACCTTC. This sequence joins TRBV7-9 and TRBJ1-2; 7 positions match TRBD1. There are 14 residues in the CDR3. V was pared by 1 base and J by 4 bases, with 3 bases of the junction left unmatched. The V gene's germline CDR1 is SEHNR and CDR2 FQNEAQ (reference sequence).

The J gene is TRBJ2-1, the V gene TRBV5-1; 7 bases align to TRBD1. CDR3 length: 15 amino acids. V lost 1 base and J lost 3; bases outside the gene matches: 4. Germline assignment: CDR1 SGHRS and CDR2 YFSETQ. Here the CDR3 DNA reads TGCGCCAGCAGCTTGAGTGGGACAGACTACAATGAGCAGTTCTTC. The encoded protein is CASSLSGTDYNEQFF.

V usage is TRBV3-1 (or the pseudogene TRBV3-2) and J usage is TRBJ2-7, with D perhaps TRBD2 (7 bases). The V gene lost 4 bases and the J gene lost 5 bases, with 27 bases spanning the gap. The CDR3 is made up of 18 amino acids. Germline V gene data show CDR1 as LGHDT and CDR2 as YNNKEL (reference sequence). CDR3 region: CASSRTALAAVPGHEQYF. CDR3 nucleotides: TGTGCCAGCAGCCGGACAGCCCTAGCGGCAGTACCGGGCCACGAGCAGTACTTC.

The chain carries TRBV7-2 and TRBJ2-1; 7 bases map to TRBD2. CDR3 length: 15 residues. V lost 1 base, J lost 8 bases, and 8 bases stayed unmatched. The germline V gene encodes CDR1 SGHTA and CDR2 FQGNSA. The CDR3 protein is CASSLERTRKDEQFF. In DNA form, the CDR3 reads TGTGCCAGCAGCTTAGAGAGGACTAGGAAGGATGAGCAGTTCTTC.

This clone came up a few times. V gene TRBV3-1 (or the pseudogene TRBV3-2) combines with J gene TRBJ2-5, with D perhaps TRBD2 (6 bases). CDR3 length: 15 amino acids. Germline V gives CDR1 LGHDT, CDR2 YNNKEL (reference sequence). The V end lost 1 base, the J end lost 1 base, and 10 bases lay between the germline ends. CDR3 coding DNA: TGTGCCAGCAGCCAAGCGGGGGTGGCCCAAGAGACCCAGTACTTC. Its translation: CASSQAGVAQETQYF.

This clone has a single count. The gene calls are TRBV4-3 and TRBJ2-7, with 10 nucleotides matching TRBD1. The CDR3 has 15 residues. J was trimmed by 2 bases and V by 4 bases; bases with no gene match: 5. The germline V gene encodes CDR1 LGHNA and CDR2 YSLEER. The CDR3 loop reads CASSPGTGDPYEQYF. DNA for the CDR3: TGCGCCAGCAGCCCTGGGACAGGGGACCCCTACGAGCAGTACTTC.

Written as DNA, the CDR3 is TGTGCCACCCATGCGGGGGCCGATGAAAAACTGTTTTTT. Its protein product is CATHAGADEKLFF. The chain employs TRBV6-5 and TRBJ1-4; TRBD1 is a possible D gene (6 bases). From germline, CDR1 is MNHEY and CDR2 SVGAGI. CDR3 size: 13 residues. V shed 10 bases and J shed 6 bases, with 15 bases lying between them.

This chain links TRBV4-1 with TRBJ1-2, with D possibly TRBD1 on 6 matching bases. V lost 1 base, J lost 2 bases, and 17 bases lay in between. This CDR3 has 17 residues. Germline V gene data show CDR1 as MGHRA and CDR2 as YSYEKL. The CDR3 DNA follows: TGCGCCAGCAGCCAAGCCACAGGGAGAGGAAAGAACTATGGCTACACCTTC. This encodes CASSQATGRGKNYGYTF.

The chain carries TRBV3-1 (or the pseudogene TRBV3-2) and TRBJ2-7; 14 bases are shared with TRBD2. The CDR3 has 20 residues. Per germline, CDR1 LGHDT and CDR2 YNNKEL (reference sequence). The V gene end was trimmed by 1 base and the J gene end by 2 bases; junction bases not matched to a gene: 13. In nucleotides, the CDR3 is TGTGCCAGCAGCCAAGGGGGTGTGACTAGCGGGAGGGTGCCTACCTACGAGCAGTACTTC. This gives the protein CASSQGGVTSGRVPTYEQYF.

This clone has just a few counts. The rearrangement joins TRBV5-8 to TRBJ2-7, with 8 bases lining up with TRBD1. There are 15 residues in the CDR3. The ends lost 2 bases at V and 2 bases at J; junction bases unmatched: 6. Germline values: CDR1 SGHTS, CDR2 YDEGEE. The CDR3 bases are TGTGCCAGCAGCTTTTCAGGGGGCTTCACCTACGAGCAGTACTTC. Translating it yields CASSFSGGFTYEQYF.

The gene calls are TRBV7-2 and TRBJ2-7; D perhaps matches TRBD1 (6 bases). The V gene lost 5 bases and the J gene lost 9 bases, with 17 bases spanning the gap. CDR1 is SGHTA and CDR2 is FQGNSA in the germline V gene. The CDR3 is made up of 13 amino acids. CDR3 sequence (DNA): TGTGCCAGCAGCCCCGGACAGCTTAATCGGCAGTACTTC. Translation: CASSPGQLNRQYF.

This chain joins TRBV5-1 and TRBJ2-7; 14 bases are shared with TRBD2. Germline values: CDR1 SGHRS, CDR2 YFSETQ. The V segment lost 4 bases and the J segment 5 bases; nucleotides outside the gene matches: 8. The CDR3 sequence is 16 residues long. The CDR3: CASSTGGLAGADEQYF. CDR3 nucleotides: TGCGCCAGCAGCACCGGGGGACTAGCGGGAGCTGACGAGCAGTACTTC.

The chain couples TRBV29-1 to TRBJ2-7, with 7 bases lining up with TRBD2. Germline loops: CDR1 SQVTM, CDR2 ANQGSEA. The length of the CDR3 is 14 residues. V was pared by 3 bases and J by 6 bases, with 11 bases of the junction left unmatched. The CDR3 DNA sequence: TGCAGCGTTGAGATCGTAGGCGGGAGTCGCGAGCAGTACTTC. Its protein is CSVEIVGGSREQYF.

This clone was seen a handful of times. CDR3 nucleotide sequence: TGTGCCAGCAGCCCCGGACTAGCGGGATATCTCCATGAGCAGTTCTTC. This gives the protein CASSPGLAGYLHEQFF. The chain uses TRBV5-6 and TRBJ2-1; 12 bases line up with TRBD2. The CDR3 length is 16 residues. J gave up 8 bases and V 4 bases, and 10 bases lay outside the gene matches. CDR1 is SGHDT, CDR2 YYEEEE, per germline.

The genes are TRBV29-1 and TRBJ2-3; D ambiguous. CDR1 SQVTM and CDR2 ANQGSEA come from the germline V gene. With 3 bases removed from V and 5 bases from J, the gap between germline ends came to 12 bases. The CDR3 length is 13 residues. The CDR3 region is CSVDPQVLDTQYF. Written as DNA, the CDR3 is TGCAGCGTTGATCCCCAGGTCCTAGATACGCAGTATTTT.

The chain has TRBV2 and TRBJ1-2, with no clear D. V gave up 2 bases and J gave up 8 bases, with 12 bases separating them. The CDR3 sequence is 13 residues long. The germline V gene has CDR1 SNHLY and CDR2 FYNNEI. CDR3 in DNA: TGTGCCAGCAGTGAAATCCGGAACGGGGGCTACACCTTC. As protein: CASSEIRNGGYTF.

This clone was counted a single time. The V gene is TRBV19, the J gene TRBJ1-1, with D uncertain. Trimming left V 5 bases short and J 3 bases short, with 16 bases between. The germline CDR1 and CDR2 sequences are LNHDA and SQIVND (reference sequence). The CDR3 runs to 15 residues. The CDR3 region is CASSFLDGMDTEAFF. CDR3 DNA: TGTGCCAGTAGTTTCCTCGACGGGATGGACACTGAAGCTTTCTTT. Full variable domain (outside the CDR3, taken from reference TRBV19 and TRBJ1-1): DGGITQSPKYLFRKEGQNVTLSCEQNLNHDAMYWYRQDPGQGLRLIYYSQIVNDFQKGDIAEGYSVSREKKESFPLTVTSAQKNPTAFYLCASSFLDGMDTEAFFGQGTRLTVV.

This chain links TRBV15 with TRBJ2-1, with 8 bases identical to TRBD2. With 0 bases clipped from V and 5 bases from J, the junction kept 18 bases outside the gene matches. CDR1 is LNHNV and CDR2 is YYDKDF in the germline V gene (reference sequence). The CDR3 totals 20 residues. The CDR3 bases are TGTGCCACCAGCAGAGAGCGCAGACCGACCGTCGCGGGAGGTAACAATGAGCAGTTCTTC. This sequence encodes CATSRERRPTVAGGNNEQFF.

This chain connects TRBV13 to TRBJ2-4, with D possibly being TRBD2 (6 bases). This CDR3 comprises 15 residues. The V gene's germline CDR1 is PRHDT and CDR2 FYEKMQ (reference sequence). Trimming cost V 5 bases and J 2 bases, with 13 bases left between them. The CDR3: CASSPETSPKNIQYF. For the CDR3, the DNA is TGTGCCAGCAGCCCCGAAACTAGCCCCAAAAACATTCAGTACTTC.

The V and J genes are TRBV5-1 and TRBJ1-2; no firm D call. CDR3 length: 14 amino acids. The germline V and J ends were trimmed by 4 bases and 3 bases, with 13 bases remaining between them. Per germline, CDR1 SGHRS and CDR2 YFSETQ. In DNA form, the CDR3 reads TGCGCCAGCAGCCACACCGGGGAAGACTATGGCTACACCTTC. This gives the protein CASSHTGEDYGYTF.

This chain joins TRBV2 and TRBJ1-2; D may be TRBD1 (6 bases). The germline V and J ends were trimmed by 4 bases and 4 bases, with 13 bases remaining between them. Germline V CDR1 and CDR2: SNHLY, FYNNEI. This CDR3 spans 14 amino acids. The CDR3 nucleotides are TGTGCCAGCAGTGTCTGGGGGCTTGGCTATGGCTACACCTTC. It specifies CASSVWGLGYGYTF.

The chain combines TRBV6-1 with TRBJ1-5; D gene ambiguous. V lost 1 base, J lost 4 bases, and 8 bases lay in between. Germline CDR1 is MNHNS and CDR2 is SASEGT. The CDR3 runs to 14 residues. CDR3 region: CASSEGTANQPQHF. In DNA, the CDR3 is TGTGCCAGCAGTGAAGGAACTGCGAATCAGCCCCAGCATTTT.

The gene calls are TRBV27 and TRBJ2-2, with TRBD1 matching over 7 bases. After removal of 4 bases from V and 5 bases from J, the junction contained 10 bases not matched to a gene. CDR3 length equals 16 residues. The germline V gene encodes CDR1 MNHEY and CDR2 SMNVEV (reference sequence). CDR3 nucleotides: TGTGCCAGCAGTTCATCGGGACAGTATTATACCGGGGAGCTGTTTTTT. Protein product: CASSSSGQYYTGELFF.

The chain carries TRBV4-1 and TRBJ2-7; D is undetermined. The V gene's germline CDR1 is MGHRA and CDR2 YSYEKL. Trimming removed 2 bases from V and 3 bases from J, with 5 bases in between. The CDR3 is 12 amino acids. DNA for the CDR3: TGCGCCAGCAGCCAAAATTACTACGAGCAGTACTTC. Residues: CASSQNYYEQYF.